These T cell receptor beta chains were read from a single sample in a study of blood T cells in healthy people across ages. MiXCR, run by TCRdb on the 5' RACE reads, gives a single entry per CDR3 protein. This table holds some 800,000 distinct CDR3 sequences, roughly 25% found once. The same specimen was also included in a second study, on T cells of mothers and their children.

Sequenced sample: blood. These receptors were obtained from a boy between 10 and 17 years old in good health. CDR3s include the opening cysteine and the closing phenylalanine or tryptophan. The D gene is left open where the match is weak. Only part of the rows carry a size: once, few, many, or a class if the clone is expanded.

CDR3 length: 18; clone size: .; J gene: TRBJ1-5; D gene: .; V gene: TRBV2; CDR3 DNA: TGTGCCAGCACCTTCGGGACTTATGGGGGAGGTAGCAATCAGCCCCAGCATTTT; CDR3 protein: CASTFGTYGGGSNQPQHF
CDR3 length: 15; clone size: .; J gene: TRBJ2-7; D gene: TRBD2; V gene: TRBV27; CDR3 DNA: TGTGCCAGCAGTTTTAACCAGGGACTAACCTACGAGCAGTACTTC; CDR3 protein: CASSFNQGLTYEQYF
CDR3 length: 15; clone size: .; J gene: TRBJ2-3; D gene: TRBD2; V gene: TRBV5-1; CDR3 DNA: TGCGCCAGCAGCTATGCGGGGGTTAGGGGAGATACGCAGTATTTT; CDR3 protein: CASSYAGVRGDTQYF
CDR3 length: 11; clone size: few; J gene: TRBJ2-1; D gene: .; V gene: TRBV12-3/TRBV12-4; CDR3 DNA: TGTGCCCAAAGCAGGGGAAATGAGCAGTTCTTC; CDR3 protein: CAQSRGNEQFF
CDR3 length: 12; clone size: .; J gene: TRBJ2-5; D gene: .; V gene: TRBV10-3; CDR3 DNA: TGTGCCATCAGTGAAACGGGGGATAGGCAGTACTTC; CDR3 protein: CAISETGDRQYF
CDR3 length: 14; clone size: .; J gene: TRBJ2-5; D gene: TRBD1; V gene: TRBV27; CDR3 DNA: TGTGCCAGCAGTTTCGACAGGGATCGAGAGACCCAGTACTTC; CDR3 protein: CASSFDRDRETQYF
CDR3 length: 14; clone size: .; J gene: TRBJ1-3; D gene: .; V gene: TRBV6-5; CDR3 DNA: TGTGCCAGCAGTTCAGGGAAAGGGGGAAACCCCATATATTTT; CDR3 protein: CASSSGKGGNPIYF
CDR3 length: 14; clone size: many; J gene: TRBJ2-1; D gene: TRBD2; V gene: TRBV29-1; CDR3 DNA: TGCAGCGCCCGGGCTAGCGGGATTAGGGATGAGCAGTTCTTC; CDR3 protein: CSARASGIRDEQFF
CDR3 length: 15; clone size: few; J gene: TRBJ2-5; D gene: TRBD1; V gene: TRBV7-3; CDR3 DNA: TGTGCCAGCAGCCTGGGACAGACAAACCAAGAGACCCAGTACTTC; CDR3 protein: CASSLGQTNQETQYF
CDR3 length: 17; clone size: .; J gene: TRBJ2-5; D gene: TRBD2; V gene: TRBV5-1; CDR3 DNA: TGCGCCAGCAGCTCCCCTTTGGATAGCGGGGAATCCGAGACCCAGTACTTC; CDR3 protein: CASSSPLDSGESETQYF
CDR3 length: 14; clone size: .; J gene: TRBJ1-5; D gene: .; V gene: TRBV20-1; CDR3 DNA: TGCAGTGCTAGAGCCAGGGTGGGCAATCAGCCCCAGCATTTT; CDR3 protein: CSARARVGNQPQHF
CDR3 length: 16; clone size: .; J gene: TRBJ2-5; D gene: .; V gene: TRBV29-1; CDR3 DNA: TGCAGCGTTGAAGATGGAAGGCAGGCTTACCAAGAGACCCAGTACTTC; CDR3 protein: CSVEDGRQAYQETQYF
CDR3 length: 13; clone size: .; J gene: TRBJ2-2; D gene: .; V gene: TRBV6-4; CDR3 DNA: TGTGCCAGCAGAGCACAGGGCACCGGGGAGCTGTTTTTT; CDR3 protein: CASRAQGTGELFF
CDR3 length: 17; clone size: .; J gene: TRBJ1-1; D gene: .; V gene: TRBV20-1; CDR3 DNA: TGCAGTGCTAGACCCCGACACGGGGGTAGCATGAACACTGAAGCTTTCTTT; CDR3 protein: CSARPRHGGSMNTEAFF
CDR3 length: 14; clone size: .; J gene: TRBJ2-5; D gene: .; V gene: TRBV20-1; CDR3 DNA: TGCAGTGCCCCCCCTCGCGGGCCCCAAGAGACCCAGTACTTC; CDR3 protein: CSAPPRGPQETQYF
CDR3 length: 19; clone size: few; J gene: TRBJ2-7; D gene: TRBD2; V gene: TRBV15; CDR3 DNA: TGTGCCACCAGCAGTTCCGGGACTAGCGGGGGGCTTAATCCCTACGAGCAGTACTTC; CDR3 protein: CATSSSGTSGGLNPYEQYF
CDR3 length: 13; clone size: .; J gene: TRBJ2-3; D gene: .; V gene: TRBV30; CDR3 DNA: TGTGCCTGGTCAACTGGAGGCACAGATACGCAGTATTTT; CDR3 protein: CAWSTGGTDTQYF
CDR3 length: 15; clone size: .; J gene: TRBJ2-4; D gene: .; V gene: TRBV7-2; CDR3 DNA: TGTGCCAGCAGCCTCCAGAGGAGTTCCAAAAACATTCAGTACTTC; CDR3 protein: CASSLQRSSKNIQYF
CDR3 length: 14; clone size: .; J gene: TRBJ2-4; D gene: .; V gene: TRBV28; CDR3 DNA: TGTGCCAGCAGCCCAAGGGGCGGGGAAAACATACAGTACTTC; CDR3 protein: CASSPRGGENIQYF
CDR3 length: 15; clone size: .; J gene: TRBJ2-1; D gene: .; V gene: TRBV14; CDR3 DNA: TGTGCCAGCAGCCAGGGTGCAGGAGGTGGGGGTGAGCAGTTCTTC; CDR3 protein: CASSQGAGGGGEQFF
CDR3 length: 16; clone size: few; J gene: TRBJ2-3; D gene: .; V gene: TRBV7-2; CDR3 DNA: TGTGCCAGCAGCTTAGTTGCGGGGGCGGGCACAGATACGCAGTATTTT; CDR3 protein: CASSLVAGAGTDTQYF
CDR3 length: 15; clone size: .; J gene: TRBJ2-7; D gene: TRBD1; V gene: TRBV6-5; CDR3 DNA: TGTGCCAGCAGTTATAAGGCCAGGGGGTCCTACGAGCAGTACTTC; CDR3 protein: CASSYKARGSYEQYF
CDR3 length: 16; clone size: few; J gene: TRBJ1-3; D gene: .; V gene: TRBV7-3; CDR3 DNA: TGTGCCAGCAGCTTAATGCAGGGTCCCTCTGGAAACACCATATATTTT; CDR3 protein: CASSLMQGPSGNTIYF
CDR3 length: 17; clone size: .; J gene: TRBJ2-3; D gene: TRBD2; V gene: TRBV10-3; CDR3 DNA: TGTGCCATCAGTGAGGTAGCCGAAAGCGGGGGGTCAGATACGCAGTATTTT; CDR3 protein: CAISEVAESGGSDTQYF
CDR3 length: 16; clone size: few; J gene: TRBJ2-3; D gene: .; V gene: TRBV28; CDR3 DNA: TGTGCCAGCAGTTTAGATGTGGGCAGGGGCACAGGTACGCAGTATTTT; CDR3 protein: CASSLDVGRGTGTQYF
CDR3 length: 14; clone size: once; J gene: TRBJ2-5; D gene: .; V gene: TRBV28; CDR3 DNA: TGTGCCAGCAGTTCTTCTCTGGCCCAAGAGACCCAGTACTTC; CDR3 protein: CASSSSLAQETQYF
CDR3 length: 14; clone size: .; J gene: TRBJ2-3; D gene: TRBD2; V gene: TRBV6-2/TRBV6-3; CDR3 DNA: TGTGCCAGCAGACGTCTAGCGGGAGGAGATACGCAGTATTTT; CDR3 protein: CASRRLAGGDTQYF
CDR3 length: 15; clone size: .; J gene: TRBJ2-7; D gene: TRBD2; V gene: TRBV6-2/TRBV6-3; CDR3 DNA: TGTGCCAGCAGTTACCCGACTAGCGTAGGAATCGAGCAGTACTTC; CDR3 protein: CASSYPTSVGIEQYF